The present entry profiles one T cell receptor beta chain with its context. Its matching antigen is unknown. Germline assignment: CDR1 LGHNA and CDR2 YSLEER. The CDR3 has 18 amino acids. Trimming cost V 0 bases and J 6 bases; bases outside gene matches: 11. TCRbeta library preparation incorporated unique molecular identifiers. TCRdb reanalysed the PCR reads using MiXCR and keeps one entry per CDR3 protein. Of about a million distinct CDR3 sequences in the sample, 25% to 35% were seen once. These data are taken from a study of T-cell reconstitution after alpha-beta-depleted transplantation in children. Study results and caveats: Newly generated T cells supplied most T-cell counts and diversity one year post-transplant. Reported findings indicate that, about two months after transplant, alpha-beta T cells came from several hundred expanded clones, which were derived from non-depleted graft cells.

This chain connects TRBV4-3 to TRBJ2-1; 10 bases fit TRBD2. The source is a boy under two years old who had a stem cell transplant for SCID, so the T cells may come from the graft donor. The sequenced sample was PBMCs, mostly from graft donor cells, obtained 360 days after TCRalphabeta/CD19-depleted stem cell transplant. The DNA for the CDR3 is TGCGCCAGCAGCCAAGACCCGAGGGGTCTAGCGGGGGTCAATGAGCAGTTCTTC. Its translation is CASSQDPRGLAGVNEQFF.